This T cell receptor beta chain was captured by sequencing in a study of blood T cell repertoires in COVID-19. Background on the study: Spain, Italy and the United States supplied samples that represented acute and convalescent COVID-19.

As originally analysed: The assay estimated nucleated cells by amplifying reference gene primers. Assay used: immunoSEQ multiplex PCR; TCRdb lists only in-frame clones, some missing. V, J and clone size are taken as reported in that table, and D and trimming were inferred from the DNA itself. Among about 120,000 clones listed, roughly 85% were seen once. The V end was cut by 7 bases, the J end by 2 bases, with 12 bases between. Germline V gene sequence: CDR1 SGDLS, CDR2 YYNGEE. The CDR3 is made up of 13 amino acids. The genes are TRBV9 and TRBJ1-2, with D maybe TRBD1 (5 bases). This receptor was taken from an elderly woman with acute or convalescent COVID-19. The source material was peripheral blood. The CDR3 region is CASQRDGNYGYTF. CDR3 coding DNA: TGTGCCAGCCAGCGGGACGGGAACTATGGCTACACCTTC.